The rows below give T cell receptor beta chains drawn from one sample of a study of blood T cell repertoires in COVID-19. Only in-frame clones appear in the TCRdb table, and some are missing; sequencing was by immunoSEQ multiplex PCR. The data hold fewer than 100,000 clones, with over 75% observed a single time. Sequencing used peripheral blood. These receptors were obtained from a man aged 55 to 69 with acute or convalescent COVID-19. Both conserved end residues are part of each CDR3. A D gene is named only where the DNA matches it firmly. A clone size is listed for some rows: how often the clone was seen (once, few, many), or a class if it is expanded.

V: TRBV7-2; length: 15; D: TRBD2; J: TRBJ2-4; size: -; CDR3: CASSAWGEGKNIQYF; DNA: TGTGCCAGCAGCGCGTGGGGGGAGGGCAAAAACATTCAGTACTTC
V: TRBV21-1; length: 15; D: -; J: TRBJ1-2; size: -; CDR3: CARYRDRGLNYGYTF; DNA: TGTGCCAGGTACCGGGACAGGGGTTTAAACTATGGCTACACCTTC
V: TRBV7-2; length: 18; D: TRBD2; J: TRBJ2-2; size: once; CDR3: CASSLGLAGVTNTGELFF; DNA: TGTGCCAGCAGCTTAGGGTTAGCGGGGGTTACGAACACCGGGGAGCTGTTTTTT
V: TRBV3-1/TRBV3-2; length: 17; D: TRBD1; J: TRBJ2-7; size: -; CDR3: CASSQFPLTGGPYEQYF; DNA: TGTGCCAGCAGCCAATTCCCCTTGACAGGGGGCCCCTACGAGCAGTACTTC
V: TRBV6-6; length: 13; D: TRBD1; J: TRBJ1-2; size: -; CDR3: CASSWTTGRGYTF; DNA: TGTGCCAGCAGTTGGACGACAGGGCGTGGCTACACCTTC
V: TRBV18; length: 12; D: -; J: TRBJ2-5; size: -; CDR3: CASSPEKETQYF; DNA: TGTGCCAGCTCACCGGAGAAAGAGACCCAGTACTTC
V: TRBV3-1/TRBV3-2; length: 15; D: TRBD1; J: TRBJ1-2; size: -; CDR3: CASSPWRQGGYGYTF; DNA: TGTGCCAGCAGCCCCTGGCGACAGGGAGGCTATGGCTACACCTTC
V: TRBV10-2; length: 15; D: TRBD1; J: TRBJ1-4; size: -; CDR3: CASSPGQGAWEKLFF; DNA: TGCGCCAGCAGCCCGGGACAGGGGGCTTGGGAAAAACTGTTTTTT
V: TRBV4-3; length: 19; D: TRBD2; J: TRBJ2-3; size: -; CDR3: CASSQEYKRTSGGSDTQYF; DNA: TGCGCCAGCAGCCAAGAATATAAGAGGACTAGCGGGGGATCAGATACGCAGTATTTT
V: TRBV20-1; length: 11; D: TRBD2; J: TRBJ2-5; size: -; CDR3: CSASGRETQYF; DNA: TGCAGTGCTAGCGGGAGGGAGACCCAGTACTTC
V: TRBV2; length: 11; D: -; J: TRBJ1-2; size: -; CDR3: CASSPTYGYTF; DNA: TGTGCCAGCAGTCCGACTTATGGCTACACCTTC
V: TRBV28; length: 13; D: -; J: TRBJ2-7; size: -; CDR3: CASSLPTSYEQYF; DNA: TGTGCCAGCAGTTTACCCACTTCCTACGAGCAGTACTTC
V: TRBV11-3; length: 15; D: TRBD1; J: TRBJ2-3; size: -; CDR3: CASSSGGTGDNTQYF; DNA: TGTGCCAGCAGCTCAGGCGGGACAGGGGACAATACGCAGTATTTT
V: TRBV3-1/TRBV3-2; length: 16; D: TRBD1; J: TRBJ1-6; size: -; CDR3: CASSQVTGQGQSPLHF; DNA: TGTGCCAGCAGCCAAGTGACGGGACAGGGTCAATCACCCCTCCACTTT